A selection of T cell receptor beta chains follows, all from one sample in a study of T cells in Graves' hyperthyroidism and ophthalmopathy. TCRdb redid the calling of the multiplex PCR reads with MiXCR, one entry per CDR3 protein. The data hold about 760,000 distinct CDR3 sequences, with around a third observed a single time. The sample was blood. The receptors shown here come from a middle-aged woman with Graves' hyperthyroidism. Both conserved end residues are part of each CDR3. A D gene is named only where the DNA matches it firmly. The size of a clone is reported for some rows only, either as once, few or many, or as a class for expanded clones.

TRBJ1-1,-,TRBV7-9,many,TGTGCCAGCAGCTTGGGACATGATGGCACTGAAGCTTTCTTT,CASSLGHDGTEAFF
TRBJ1-3,TRBD1,TRBV12-3/TRBV12-4,-,TGTGCCAGCAGTTTAGATCGGGACAGGGTGAACACCATATATTTT,CASSLDRDRVNTIYF
TRBJ1-1,-,TRBV2,few,TGTGCCACCCAATGGGAGGGTTTGGGTGAAGCTTTCTTT,CATQWEGLGEAFF
TRBJ2-7,-,TRBV6-6,few,TGTGCCAGCAGTATATCACAGGGCAACGAGCAGTACTTC,CASSISQGNEQYF
TRBJ2-5,-,TRBV6-5,few,TGTGCCAGCAGTTACCCCTTAGCGGATCAAGAGACCCAGTACTTC,CASSYPLADQETQYF
TRBJ1-2,-,TRBV7-9,many,TGTGCCAGCAGTCAAATTTGGACGGGCTCCTATGGCTACACCTTC,CASSQIWTGSYGYTF
TRBJ2-7,TRBD1,TRBV5-1,-,TGCGCCAGCAGCTTGTCCCCGGGACAGGGAAACGAGCAGTACTTC,CASSLSPGQGNEQYF
TRBJ1-1,-,TRBV7-8,-,TGTGCCAGCAGCTTTTTGACAGCGAACACTGAAGCTTTCTTT,CASSFLTANTEAFF
TRBJ1-4,-,TRBV19,-,TGTGCCAGTGGCCTGGAAACAGGGTCGTGGGAAAAACTGTTTTTT,CASGLETGSWEKLFF
TRBJ2-5,-,TRBV7-9,few,TGTGCCAGCAGCCCGGGACTCTCAACTCTATCCCAAGAGACCCAGTACTTC,CASSPGLSTLSQETQYF
TRBJ1-4,-,TRBV12-3/TRBV12-4,few,TGTGCCAGCAGTTACACCCATACGCGTAGTGAAAAACTGTTTTTT,CASSYTHTRSEKLFF
TRBJ2-5,TRBD2,TRBV9,many,TGTGCCAGCAGCTCACTAGCGGGGGGCCAAGAGACCCAGTACTTC,CASSSLAGGQETQYF
TRBJ2-6,-,TRBV29-1,many,TGCAGCGTTGATCAGGGGTCTGGGGCCAACGTCCTGACTTTC,CSVDQGSGANVLTF
TRBJ1-2,-,TRBV29-1,many,TGCAGCACGCAACGCGGGGGGTTGACGAGCTATGGCTACACCTTC,CSTQRGGLTSYGYTF
TRBJ1-2,TRBD1,TRBV29-1,once,TGCAGCGTACCACAGGGGAACTATGGCTACACCTTC,CSVPQGNYGYTF
TRBJ1-6,-,TRBV20-1,few,TGCAGTGCTAGATCGCCAGGTGGGAATTCACCCCTCCACTTT,CSARSPGGNSPLHF
TRBJ2-5,-,TRBV2,-,TGTGCCAGCAGCCAGGGGGGACGTTACCAAGAGACCCAGTACTTC,CASSQGGRYQETQYF
TRBJ1-5,-,TRBV2,-,TGTGCCAGCAGTGGCAGGGAAGGTCAGCCCCAGCATTTT,CASSGREGQPQHF
TRBJ1-5,TRBD1,TRBV19,many,TGTGCCAGTAGTGGGACAGGGGGCCGGCAGCCCCAGCATTTT,CASSGTGGRQPQHF
TRBJ1-4,TRBD1,TRBV5-1,-,TGCGCCAGCAGCCTAGGACAGGGGACGGGGGAGGAACTGTTTTTT,CASSLGQGTGEELFF
TRBJ2-2,-,TRBV29-1,many,TGCAGCGTTGGTTACCTAGACACGAACACCGGGGAGCTGTTTTTT,CSVGYLDTNTGELFF
TRBJ1-5,-,TRBV12-3/TRBV12-4,few,TGTGCCAGCAGTTTGAACAGAGAAGGTCCCCAGCATTTT,CASSLNREGPQHF
TRBJ2-7,TRBD1,TRBV7-2,few,TGTGCCAGCAGCTTTGGGGACAGGTCTTACCGTAGCTCCTACGAGCAGTACTTC,CASSFGDRSYRSSYEQYF
TRBJ2-7,-,TRBV2,few,TGTGCCAGCAGGCTGTACGAGCAGTACTTC,CASRLYEQYF
TRBJ1-2,-,TRBV29-1,few,TGCAGCGTTCTTGATGGAGAGTATGGCTACACCTTC,CSVLDGEYGYTF
TRBJ2-1,TRBD1,TRBV10-3,few,TGTGCCATCAGGGGACAGGGCTCCTACAATGAGCAGTTCTTC,CAIRGQGSYNEQFF
TRBJ1-5,-,TRBV5-1,-,TGCGCCAGCAGCCCCGAGGACGGTTTGGATCAGCCCCAGCATTTT,CASSPEDGLDQPQHF
TRBJ2-7,-,TRBV18,-,TGTGCCAGCTCACCCGAAGGGGCGCGTTACGAGCAGTACTTC,CASSPEGARYEQYF
TRBJ2-1,-,TRBV6-5,-,TGTGCCAGCAGCTTAACGGGGGAAACTGAGCAGTTCTTC,CASSLTGETEQFF
TRBJ1-2,-,TRBV25-1,-,TGTGCCAGCAGTGAGGATTGGGGGGACTATGGCTACACCTTC,CASSEDWGDYGYTF
TRBJ1-1,-,TRBV29-1,many,TGCAGCGTTGTGGGGATCATGAACACTGAAGCTTTCTTT,CSVVGIMNTEAFF
TRBJ1-2,TRBD1,TRBV11-2,few,TGTGCCAGCAGCTTCCTGGGACAGGGGGCATTTAACTATGGCTACACCTTC,CASSFLGQGAFNYGYTF
TRBJ1-3,-,TRBV5-5,few,TGTGCCAGCAGCTTTTTGGGCGGAGACTCTGGAAACACCATATATTTT,CASSFLGGDSGNTIYF
TRBJ2-7,TRBD2,TRBV12-3/TRBV12-4,few,TGTGCCAGCAGTTTCTCCGGGACTACCTCCTACGAGCAGTACTTC,CASSFSGTTSYEQYF
TRBJ2-5,TRBD2,TRBV4-3,few,TGCGCCAGCAGCCGCAGGACTAGCGGGAGAGAGACCCAGTACTTC,CASSRRTSGRETQYF
TRBJ1-5,-,TRBV7-2,many,TGTGCCAGCAGCCCCCAAATGGGCAATCAGCCCCAGCATTTT,CASSPQMGNQPQHF
TRBJ1-2,TRBD1,TRBV25-1,-,TGTGCCAGCAGCGACCCAGGGGGTTGGTATGGCTACACCTTC,CASSDPGGWYGYTF
TRBJ2-7,TRBD2,TRBV7-3,many,TGTGCCAGCAGCTTGGGCGGGAGTGGCTACGAGCAGTACTTC,CASSLGGSGYEQYF
TRBJ2-7,-,TRBV6-5,few,TGTGCCAGCAGTTACGGGGCAGTCTCGGGTCCTCGGTACTTC,CASSYGAVSGPRYF
TRBJ1-6,-,TRBV5-4,many,TGTGCCAGCAGCTTGGCCCTTCCAGGTGCACCCCTCCACTTT,CASSLALPGAPLHF
TRBJ1-1,TRBD1,TRBV10-3,many,TGTGCCATCAGGGCGACAGGGCTGAACACTGAAGCTTTCTTT,CAIRATGLNTEAFF
TRBJ1-2,-,TRBV4-3,few,TGCGCCAGCAGCCAAGATAACTCACACTATGGCTACACCTTC,CASSQDNSHYGYTF